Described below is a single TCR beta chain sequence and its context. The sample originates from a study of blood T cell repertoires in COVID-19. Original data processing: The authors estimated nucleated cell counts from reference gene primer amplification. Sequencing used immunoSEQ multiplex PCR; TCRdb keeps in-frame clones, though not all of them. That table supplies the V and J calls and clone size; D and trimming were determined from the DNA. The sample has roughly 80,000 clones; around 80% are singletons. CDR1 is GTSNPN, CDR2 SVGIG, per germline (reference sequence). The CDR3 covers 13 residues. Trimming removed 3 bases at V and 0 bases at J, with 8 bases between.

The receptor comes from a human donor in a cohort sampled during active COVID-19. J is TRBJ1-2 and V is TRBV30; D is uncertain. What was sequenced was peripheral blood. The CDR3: CAWRSQTNYGYTF. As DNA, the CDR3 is TGTGCCTGGAGGTCACAGACTAACTATGGCTACACCTTC. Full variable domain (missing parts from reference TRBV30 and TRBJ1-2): SQTIHQWPATLVQPVGSPLSLECTVEGTSNPNLYWYRQAAGRGLQLLFYSVGIGQISSEVPQNLSASRPQDRQFILSSKKLLLSDSGFYLCAWRSQTNYGYTFGSGTRLTVV.